What follows are 21 T cell receptor beta chains derived from one specimen sequenced in a study of regulatory T cells in long-lasting Graves disease. Arm-PCR of CDR3 regions and iRepertoire HTBI primers were used to build TCR beta libraries. TCRdb called the multiplex PCR reads again in MiXCR, with one record for every CDR3 protein. The data show under 450,000 distinct CDR3 sequences, about 17% seen once. Time point reported: newly diagnosed GD, antithyroid drugs for less than 3 months. RNA from PBMCs was the source of the TCR library. These sequences were also reported in another study, on T cells in Graves' hyperthyroidism and ophthalmopathy.

The sample was peripheral blood mononuclear cells (PBMCs), taken at new diagnosis, from a patient treated with antithyroid drugs. The receptor set was obtained from a woman under 30 with Graves disease.

V gene TRBV2 combines with J gene TRBJ2-2; 8 nucleotides align to TRBD1. V shed 8 bases and J 4 bases; nucleotides not matched to a gene: 9. The CDR3 contains 15 residues. Germline lookup yields CDR1 SNHLY and CDR2 FYNNEI. The CDR3 here is CASRIDRGGTGELFF. The CDR3 nucleotides read TGTGCCAGCCGAATTGACAGGGGTGGCACCGGGGAGCTGTTTTTT.

This clonotype was found many times. The chain joins TRBV19 to TRBJ2-1; TRBD2 aligns across 9 bases. Germline assignment: CDR1 LNHDA and CDR2 SQIVND (reference sequence). J lost 10 bases, V lost 6 bases, and 10 bases had no gene match. This CDR3 contains 14 residues. The CDR3 coding sequence is TGTGCCAGTAGGCCTAGCGGGACCGCCCGGGAGCAGTTCTTC. It translates to CASRPSGTAREQFF.

The chain couples TRBV19 to TRBJ2-1; TRBD2 matches 13 bases. The CDR3 is 19 amino acids. Germline CDR1 and CDR2: LNHDA and SQIVND (reference sequence). V lost 5 bases to trimming and J lost 2 bases; unmatched junction nucleotides: 12. The CDR3 sequence: CASSGRLAGGSSPYNEQFF. DNA of the CDR3: TGTGCCAGTAGTGGGCGACTAGCGGGAGGCTCATCCCCCTACAATGAGCAGTTCTTC.

A remark on this clonotype: Given a far larger clone just one base away, this is likely a sequencing read error. The CDR3 carries no conserved terminal phenylalanine or tryptophan, so it likely arises from a read error. The J gene is TRBJ2-7, the V gene TRBV28; D not resolved. Per germline, CDR1 MDHEN and CDR2 SYDVKM. The CDR3 spans 16 residues. The V end was cut by 6 bases, the J end by 0 bases, with 18 bases between. This CDR3 is CASSLGFDFSSYEQYL. In nucleotides, the CDR3 is TGTGCCAGCAGCTTAGGGTTCGACTTCAGCTCCTACGAGCAGTACCTC.

The chain employs TRBV12-3 or TRBV12-4 and TRBJ1-2, with 9 bases identical to TRBD1. With 5 bases clipped from V and 4 bases from J, the junction kept 8 bases outside the gene matches. The CDR3 extends over 15 amino acids. CDR3 residues: CASSLYRGLSYGYTF. The CDR3 nucleotides read TGTGCCAGCAGTCTCTACAGGGGGCTAAGCTATGGCTACACCTTC.

This clonotype has a count of ten or more. This chain connects TRBV30 to TRBJ2-7; D not certain. V lost 0 bases and J 5 bases, leaving 14 bases between the germline ends. CDR1 GTSNPN and CDR2 SVGIG come from the germline V gene (reference sequence). This CDR3 is 14 amino acids long. The CDR3, as DNA: TGTGCCTGGAGTGTTCATCTAGTCCGTAACGAGCAGTACTTC. Residues: CAWSVHLVRNEQYF.

The J gene is TRBJ2-2, the V gene TRBV12-3 or TRBV12-4, with TRBD1 matching over 10 bases. There are 16 residues in the CDR3. V was clipped by 6 bases and J by 5 bases; unmatched bases: 9. CDR3 region: CASSRTRTGGTGELFF. The CDR3 coding sequence is TGTGCCAGCAGCCGAACCCGGACAGGGGGAACCGGGGAGCTGTTTTTT.

At least ten counts were recorded for this clonotype. V is TRBV18 and J is TRBJ2-7; the D gene is possibly TRBD2 (6 bases). V lost 3 bases and J lost 6, with 12 bases in between. Per germline, CDR1 KGHSH and CDR2 LQKENI. This CDR3 region has 13 residues. CDR3 nucleotides: TGTGCCAGCTCACCCCAGGGAGGAACCGAGCAGTACTTC. It specifies CASSPQGGTEQYF.

This clonotype was detected many times. The V and J genes are TRBV5-8 and TRBJ2-3; 11 bases line up with TRBD1. Germline loops: CDR1 SGHTS, CDR2 YDEGEE. The CDR3 runs to 15 residues. J lost 4 bases, V lost 4 bases, and 5 bases had no gene match. The CDR3 coding sequence is TGTGCCAGCAGCCCTTGGACAGGGGGCTCAGATACGCAGTATTTT. This codes for CASSPWTGGSDTQYF.

CDR3 in amino acids: CASSEVVPGTGGGTDTQYF. The CDR3 DNA sequence: TGTGCCAGCAGTGAAGTGGTGCCCGGGACAGGGGGCGGCACAGATACGCAGTATTTT. The V gene is TRBV6-2 or TRBV6-3, the J gene TRBJ2-3; 12 bases match TRBD1. Germline V gene data show CDR1 as MNHEY and CDR2 as SVGEGT. CDR3 length equals 19 residues. Trimming at V came to 5 bases and at J to 1 base, leaving 13 bases not matched to a gene.

The chain couples TRBV5-8 to TRBJ1-1; D gene ambiguous. The CDR3 covers 13 residues. Trimming pared 4 bases from V and 3 bases from J, leaving 10 bases between. CDR1 is SGHTS and CDR2 is YDEGEE in the germline V gene. This CDR3 reads CASSPAWDTEAFF. The CDR3 DNA reads TGTGCCAGCAGCCCGGCCTGGGACACTGAAGCTTTCTTT.

The chain links TRBV5-1 to TRBJ1-1; 9 nucleotides line up with TRBD1. J gave up 3 bases and V 3 bases, and 9 bases lay outside the gene matches. The CDR3 is 16 residues long. Germline lookup yields CDR1 SGHRS and CDR2 YFSETQ. CDR3 protein: CASSSTGGIVYTEAFF. DNA for the CDR3: TGCGCCAGCAGCTCGACAGGGGGAATAGTGTACACTGAAGCTTTCTTT.

There are a few counts of this clonotype. The chain links TRBV5-6 to TRBJ1-2; 7 bases agree with TRBD1. The V gene's germline CDR1 is SGHDT and CDR2 YYEEEE. Trimming cost V 1 base and J 4 bases; bases outside gene matches: 10. The CDR3 is made up of 16 amino acids. The CDR3 loop reads CASSLPGGSLFYGYTF. CDR3 bases: TGTGCCAGCAGCTTGCCAGGGGGATCATTATTCTATGGCTACACCTTC.

At least ten counts were recorded for this clonotype. The rearrangement links TRBV2 to TRBJ1-3; 7 nucleotides match TRBD1. The germline CDR1 and CDR2 sequences are SNHLY and FYNNEI. The CDR3 loop spans 14 amino acids. After removal of 8 bases from V and 0 bases from J, the junction contained 4 bases not matched to a gene. Here the CDR3 reads CASGDSRSGNTIYF. The CDR3 bases are TGTGCCAGCGGGGACAGCCGCTCTGGAAACACCATATATTTT.

This clonotype was observed at least ten times. CDR3 amino acids: CASSYGGGASTGELFF. In DNA form, the CDR3 reads TGTGCCAGCAGTTACGGTGGCGGGGCGAGCACCGGGGAGCTGTTTTTT. V is TRBV6-5 and J is TRBJ2-2; weak D call: TRBD2 (6 bases). The length of the CDR3 is 16 residues. Trimming removed 2 bases from V and 4 bases from J, with 14 bases in between. Germline loops: CDR1 MNHEY, CDR2 SVGAGI.

This clonotype was seen repeatedly, ten times or more. The genes are TRBV2 and TRBJ2-1; 8 bases match TRBD1. CDR1 and CDR2 from the germline V gene are SNHLY and FYNNEI. Germline trimming cut 6 bases from V and 5 bases from J; bases unmatched to any gene: 9. The CDR3 is 15 amino acids. In nucleotides, the CDR3 is TGTGCCAGCAGAAATTGGACAGGGATGGACAATGAGCAGTTCTTC. Translating it yields CASRNWTGMDNEQFF. The variable domain in full, completed from reference TRBV2 and TRBJ2-1, reads EPEVTQTPSHQVTQMGQEVILRCVPISNHLYFYWYRQILGQKVEFLVSFYNNEISEKSEIFDDQFSVERPDGSNFTLKIRSTKLEDSAMYFCASRNWTGMDNEQFFGPGTRLTVL.

This clonotype occurred a few times. The chain combines TRBV6-2 or TRBV6-3 with TRBJ2-3; D is possibly TRBD2 (7 bases). The CDR3 is made up of 14 amino acids. With 8 bases removed from V and 5 bases from J, the gap between germline ends came to 17 bases. The germline V gene encodes CDR1 MNHEY and CDR2 SVGEGT. CDR3 sequence (DNA): TGTGCCAGCCTCGAGGGGGGGCCTCAAGATACGCAGTATTTT. This translates into CASLEGGPQDTQYF.

In this sample, this clonotype turned up many times. For the CDR3, the DNA is TGCAGTGCTAGAGTCCCTGGGCACCCCGCAAGGGGTACAGATACGCAGTATTTT. It yields the protein CSARVPGHPARGTDTQYF. J is TRBJ2-3 and V is TRBV20-1; a weak D match, TRBD1 (5 bases). V lost 1 base and J lost 3, with 23 bases in between. CDR3 size: 18 residues. Germline values: CDR1 DFQATT, CDR2 SNEGSKA (reference sequence).

This clonotype showed up many times. V and J are TRBV12-3 or TRBV12-4 and TRBJ1-2; 11 bases align to TRBD1. V shed 2 bases, J shed 4 bases, and the junction held 3 bases outside the gene matches. The CDR3 is made up of 15 amino acids. Written as DNA, the CDR3 is TGTGCCAGCAGTTTAAGGGGACAGGGGGGCTATGGCTACACCTTC. This gives the protein CASSLRGQGGYGYTF.

This clonotype was detected ten times or more. V usage is TRBV2 and J usage is TRBJ2-1; 11 nucleotides line up with TRBD2. Germline V gives CDR1 SNHLY, CDR2 FYNNEI. The CDR3 has 15 amino acids. With 7 bases clipped from V and 4 bases from J, the junction kept 6 bases outside the gene matches. CDR3 in DNA: TGTGCCAGCACCGCCGGGACTAGCGGTTACAATGAGCAGTTCTTC. As protein: CASTAGTSGYNEQFF. The complete variable domain, with remaining parts taken from reference TRBV2 and TRBJ2-1, reads EPEVTQTPSHQVTQMGQEVILRCVPISNHLYFYWYRQILGQKVEFLVSFYNNEISEKSEIFDDQFSVERPDGSNFTLKIRSTKLEDSAMYFCASTAGTSGYNEQFFGPGTRLTVL.

A word on this clonotype: A read error likely explains this, since a far larger clone differs by one base. This chain links TRBV6-5 with TRBJ1-1; the D gene is possibly TRBD1 (6 bases). Germline values: CDR1 MNHEY, CDR2 SVGAGI. The CDR3 covers 12 residues. CDR3 DNA: TGTGCCAGCAGCTACAGGGTCACTGAAGCTTCCTTT. Translation gives CASSYRVTEASF.